This entry lists 17 T cell receptor beta chains sequenced from one sample in a study of T cells in Graves' hyperthyroidism and ophthalmopathy. What was amplified from RNA transcripts were TCR beta CDR3 regions. The HTBI primer set drove a first-round RT-PCR of the TCR CDR3. TCRdb re-analysed the multiplex PCR reads in MiXCR, keeping a single row per CDR3 protein. The sample carries roughly 740,000 distinct CDR3 sequences, roughly 15% recorded once. Sequenced material: blood. All receptors come from a man younger than 30 with Graves' hyperthyroidism.

This clonotype occurred a few times. The junction departs from the called germline gene at one end, perhaps through a read error. The chain combines TRBV6-2 or TRBV6-3 with TRBJ1-5; D is unclear. The CDR3 covers 12 residues. From germline, CDR1 is MNHEY and CDR2 SVGEGT. In nucleotides, the CDR3 is TGTGCCAGCAGTGACTCCGGGCAGCCCCAGCATTTT. Translating gives CASSDSGQPQHF.

The chain couples TRBV20-1 to TRBJ2-4, with 8 bases fitting TRBD1. Unmatched junction bases numbered 12, after V lost 3 bases and J lost 2 bases. CDR1 and CDR2 from the germline V gene are DFQATT and SNEGSKA (reference sequence). The CDR3 length is 17 residues. In DNA, the CDR3 is TGCAGTGCTAGCCCCAGAGGACAGGGAACCTCCAAAAACATTCAGTACTTC. This codes for CSASPRGQGTSKNIQYF.

The sample holds many counts of this clonotype. The V and J genes are TRBV11-2 and TRBJ2-1, with D uncertain. V gave up 3 bases and J gave up 3 bases, with 6 bases separating them. The CDR3 covers 13 residues. CDR1 and CDR2 from the germline V gene are SGHAT and FQNNGV. CDR3 nucleotides: TGTGCCAGCAGCTTTTGGATCTACAATGAGCAGTTCTTC. This gives the protein CASSFWIYNEQFF.

The chain is built from TRBV6-2 or TRBV6-3 and TRBJ2-7, with D possibly being TRBD2 (6 bases). The V end was cut by 2 bases, the J end by 3 bases, with 11 bases between. Germline CDR1 reads MNHEY; CDR2 reads SVGEGT. The CDR3 loop spans 14 amino acids. The CDR3 loop is CASSYGGSVYEQYF. CDR3 nucleotides: TGTGCCAGCAGTTACGGGGGGTCCGTCTACGAGCAGTACTTC.

This clonotype came up a few times. The V call is TRBV28, the J call TRBJ1-1, with TRBD1 identical over 10 bases. From germline, CDR1 is MDHEN and CDR2 SYDVKM. This CDR3 is 16 amino acids long. The V gene end was trimmed by 3 bases and the J gene end by 5 bases; junction bases not matched to a gene: 9. The CDR3, as DNA: TGTGCCAGCAGTTTTAACCCGGGACAGGGGATTACTGAAGCTTTCTTT. Its translation is CASSFNPGQGITEAFF.

To note about this clonotype: This clone may be a read error of a much larger clone one base away. The rearrangement joins TRBV7-2 to TRBJ2-1; TRBD2 aligns across 11 bases. CDR3 size: 15 residues. Germline CDR1 is SGHTA and CDR2 is FQGNSA. The CDR3 region is CACSLRASGRYEQFF. The CDR3 bases are TGTGCCTGCAGTCTTCGGGCTAGCGGGAGGTATGAGCAGTTCTTC.

The chain has TRBV7-2 and TRBJ2-3; tentatively, D is TRBD1 (5 bases). The germline V and J ends were trimmed by 4 bases and 6 bases, with 11 bases remaining between them. Looked up from germline, CDR1 is SGHTA and CDR2 is FQGNSA. This CDR3 spans 13 amino acids. DNA of the CDR3: TGTGCCAGCAGCTCCCAGGGCCGGGATACGCAGTATTTT. Translation: CASSSQGRDTQYF. Looking up the rest from reference TRBV7-2 and TRBJ2-3 gives the full variable domain: GAGVSQSPSNKVTEKGKDVELRCDPISGHTALYWYRQSLGQGLEFLIYFQGNSAPDKSGLPSDRFSAERTGGSVSTLTIQRTQQEDSAVYLCASSSQGRDTQYFGPGTRLTVL.

This clonotype occurred a few times. The gene calls are TRBV3-1 and TRBJ2-1; a possible D gene is TRBD2 (5 bases). With 0 bases removed from V and 8 bases from J, the gap between germline ends came to 11 bases. Germline CDR1 is LGHDT and CDR2 is YNNKEL (reference sequence). The CDR3 is 14 amino acids. The CDR3 here is CASSQDRGLDEQFF. The CDR3 DNA is TGTGCCAGCAGCCAAGATAGAGGACTTGATGAGCAGTTCTTC.

This sequence joins TRBV29-1 and TRBJ1-4; D is undetermined. Trimming left V 1 base short and J 4 bases short, with 7 bases between. Germline V gene lookup returns CDR1 SQVTM and CDR2 ANQGSEA. The CDR3 length is 13 residues. This CDR3 is CSVEGGRNEKLFF. CDR3 DNA sequence: TGCAGCGTTGAAGGGGGTCGTAATGAAAAACTGTTTTTT.

The chain links TRBV6-1 to TRBJ2-1; 9 bases line up with TRBD1. The CDR3 length is 15 residues. Germline-derived CDR1 and CDR2 are MNHNS and SASEGT. Unmatched junction bases numbered 13, after V lost 6 bases and J lost 10 bases. This CDR3 is CASSPGTGSVVEQFF. As DNA, the CDR3 is TGTGCCAGCAGCCCCGGGACAGGGAGCGTAGTAGAGCAGTTCTTC.

The sample holds many counts of this clonotype. The chain has TRBV27 and TRBJ1-1; a weak D match, TRBD1 (6 bases). V was trimmed by 6 bases and J by 4 bases, leaving 12 bases between them. Per germline, CDR1 MNHEY and CDR2 SMNVEV (reference sequence). This CDR3 is 13 amino acids long. DNA of the CDR3: TGTGCCAGCAGGGACATCAGGGGCACTGAAGCTTTCTTT. Encoded protein: CASRDIRGTEAFF.

The chain has TRBV20-1 and TRBJ2-1, with a weak D call TRBD1 (5 bases). The V end was cut by 1 base, the J end by 5 bases, with 9 bases between. This CDR3 has 13 residues. Germline V gene sequence: CDR1 DFQATT, CDR2 SNEGSKA (reference sequence). CDR3 sequence reads: CSARAQGNNEQFF. The CDR3 DNA is TGCAGTGCTAGAGCCCAGGGAAACAATGAGCAGTTCTTC.

This clonotype was counted only a few times. The rearrangement uses TRBV20-1 and TRBJ2-3; TRBD2 matches 10 bases. From germline, CDR1 is DFQATT and CDR2 SNEGSKA (reference sequence). The CDR3 length is 14 residues. J gave up 6 bases and V 5 bases, and 8 bases lay outside the gene matches. CDR3 nucleotides: TGCAGTGCTTCCAGCGGGAGGGCCAAGGATACGCAGTATTTT. It yields the protein CSASSGRAKDTQYF.

The CDR3 loop reads CASSISGRGNEQFF. CDR3 bases: TGTGCCAGCAGCATAAGCGGGAGAGGGAATGAGCAGTTCTTC. The J gene is TRBJ2-1, the V gene TRBV7-9; 8 bases are a match to TRBD2. This CDR3 has 14 residues. V lost 5 bases to trimming and J lost 7 bases; unmatched junction nucleotides: 7. Germline values: CDR1 SEHNR, CDR2 FQNEAQ (reference sequence).

This sequence joins TRBV6-1 and TRBJ2-1, with D possibly TRBD1 on 5 matching bases. The V and J ends lost 6 bases and 7 bases respectively, with 13 bases between them. Germline V lookup: CDR1 MNHNS, CDR2 SASEGT. This CDR3 region has 13 residues. The CDR3 sequence is CASSVTNRNEQFF. The DNA of the CDR3 is TGTGCCAGCAGCGTTACAAACAGGAATGAGCAGTTCTTC.

This clonotype was found a few times. V gene TRBV3-1 combines with J gene TRBJ2-2; the match to TRBD2 covers 9 bases. V lost 1 base and J lost 0; bases outside the gene matches: 6. The germline CDR1 and CDR2 sequences are LGHDT and YNNKEL (reference sequence). The length of the CDR3 is 18 residues. CDR3: CASSQAQTSGPNTGELFF. CDR3 DNA: TGTGCCAGCAGCCAAGCACAGACTAGCGGCCCGAACACCGGGGAGCTGTTTTTT.

This clonotype turned up a few times. This sequence joins TRBV5-1 and TRBJ1-5, with D hard to call. CDR1 is SGHRS and CDR2 is YFSETQ in the germline V gene. The CDR3 consists of 14 residues. V was shortened by 1 base and J by 2 bases, with 7 bases between the two germline ends. Here the CDR3 DNA reads TGCGCCAGCAGCTTGAATGCCGGCAATCAGCCCCAGCATTTT. Residues: CASSLNAGNQPQHF.